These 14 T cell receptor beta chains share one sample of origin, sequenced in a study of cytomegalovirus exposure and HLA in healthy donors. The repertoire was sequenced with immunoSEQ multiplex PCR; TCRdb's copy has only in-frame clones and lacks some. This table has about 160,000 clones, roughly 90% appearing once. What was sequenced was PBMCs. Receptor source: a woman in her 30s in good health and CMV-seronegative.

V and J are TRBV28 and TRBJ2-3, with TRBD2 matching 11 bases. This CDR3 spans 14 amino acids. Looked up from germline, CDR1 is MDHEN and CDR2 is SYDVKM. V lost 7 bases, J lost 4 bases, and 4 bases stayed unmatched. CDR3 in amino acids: CASKTSGSADTQYF. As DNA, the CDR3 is TGTGCCAGCAAAACTAGCGGGAGTGCAGATACGCAGTATTTT. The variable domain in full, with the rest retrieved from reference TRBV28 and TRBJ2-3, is DVKVTQSSRYLVKRTGEKVFLECVQDMDHENMFWYRQDPGLGLRLIYFSYDVKMKEKGDIPEGYSVSREKKERFSLILESASTNQTSMYLCASKTSGSADTQYFGPGTRLTVL.

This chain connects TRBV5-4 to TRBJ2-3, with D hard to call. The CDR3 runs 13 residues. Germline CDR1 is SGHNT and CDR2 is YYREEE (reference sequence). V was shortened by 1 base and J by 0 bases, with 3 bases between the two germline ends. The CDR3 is CASSLRSTDTQYF. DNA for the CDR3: TGTGCCAGCAGCTTGAGAAGCACAGATACGCAGTATTTT.

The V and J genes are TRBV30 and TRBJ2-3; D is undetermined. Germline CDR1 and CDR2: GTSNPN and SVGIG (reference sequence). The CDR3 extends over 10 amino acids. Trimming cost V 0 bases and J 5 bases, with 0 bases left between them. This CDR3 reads CAWSVDTQYF. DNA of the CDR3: TGTGCCTGGAGTGTAGATACGCAGTATTTT. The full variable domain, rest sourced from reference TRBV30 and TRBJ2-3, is SQTIHQWPATLVQPVGSPLSLECTVEGTSNPNLYWYRQAAGRGLQLLFYSVGIGQISSEVPQNLSASRPQDRQFILSSKKLLLSDSGFYLCAWSVDTQYFGPGTRLTVL.

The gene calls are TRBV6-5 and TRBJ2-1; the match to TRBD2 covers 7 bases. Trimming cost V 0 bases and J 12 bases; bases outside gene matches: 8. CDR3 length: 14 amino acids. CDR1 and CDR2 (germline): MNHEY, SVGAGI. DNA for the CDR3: TGTGCCAGCAGTTACTCGACCGGGACTACCTCGCAGTTCTTC. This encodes CASSYSTGTTSQFF.

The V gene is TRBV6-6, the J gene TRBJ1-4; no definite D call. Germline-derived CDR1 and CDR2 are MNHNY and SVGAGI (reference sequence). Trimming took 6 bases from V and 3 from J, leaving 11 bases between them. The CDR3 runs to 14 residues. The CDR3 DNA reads TGTGCCAGCAGAAAGGGAACGTCTAATGAAAAACTGTTTTTT. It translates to CASRKGTSNEKLFF.

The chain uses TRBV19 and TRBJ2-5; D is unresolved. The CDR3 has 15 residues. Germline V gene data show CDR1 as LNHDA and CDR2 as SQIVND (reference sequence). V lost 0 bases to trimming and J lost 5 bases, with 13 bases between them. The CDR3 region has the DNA TGTGCCAGTAGTATAGATCGAGAAGGGTTGGAGACCCAGTACTTC. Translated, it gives CASSIDREGLETQYF.

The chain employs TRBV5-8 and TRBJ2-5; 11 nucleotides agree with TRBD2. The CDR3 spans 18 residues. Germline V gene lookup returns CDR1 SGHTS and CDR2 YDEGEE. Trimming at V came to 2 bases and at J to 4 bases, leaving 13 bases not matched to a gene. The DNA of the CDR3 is TGTGCCAGCAGCTTTGGGGTCCGACTAGCGGGATCGGTAGAGACCCAGTACTTC. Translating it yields CASSFGVRLAGSVETQYF.

In DNA form, the CDR3 reads TGTGCCAGTAGTAGGTTGGGGCAGGGACGCTACACCTTC. The encoded protein is CASSRLGQGRYTF. This sequence joins TRBV19 and TRBJ1-2; possibly TRBD1 for D (5 bases). This CDR3 spans 13 amino acids. The V end lost 4 bases, the J end lost 9 bases, and 15 bases lay between the germline ends. The V gene's germline CDR1 is LNHDA and CDR2 SQIVND (reference sequence). The whole variable domain, filled in from reference TRBV19 and TRBJ1-2, reads DGGITQSPKYLFRKEGQNVTLSCEQNLNHDAMYWYRQDPGQGLRLIYYSQIVNDFQKGDIAEGYSVSREKKESFPLTVTSAQKNPTAFYLCASSRLGQGRYTFGSGTRLTVV.

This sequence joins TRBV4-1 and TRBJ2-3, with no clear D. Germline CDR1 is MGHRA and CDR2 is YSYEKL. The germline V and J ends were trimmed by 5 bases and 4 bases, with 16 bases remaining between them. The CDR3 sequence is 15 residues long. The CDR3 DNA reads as TGCGCCAGCAGCGCTAGGTTCGTGTCTTCAGATACGCAGTATTTT. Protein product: CASSARFVSSDTQYF.

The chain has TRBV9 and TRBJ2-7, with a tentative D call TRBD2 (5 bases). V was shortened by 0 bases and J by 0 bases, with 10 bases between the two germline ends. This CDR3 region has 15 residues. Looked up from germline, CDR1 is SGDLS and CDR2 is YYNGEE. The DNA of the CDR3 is TGTGCCAGCAGCGTAGGGACTCTTAGCTCCTACGAGCAGTACTTC. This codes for CASSVGTLSSYEQYF. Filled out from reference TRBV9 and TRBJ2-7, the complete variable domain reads DSGVTQTPKHLITATGQRVTLRCSPRSGDLSVYWYQQSLDQGLQFLIQYYNGEERAKGNILERFSAQQFPDLHSELNLSSLELGDSALYFCASSVGTLSSYEQYFGPGTRLTVT.

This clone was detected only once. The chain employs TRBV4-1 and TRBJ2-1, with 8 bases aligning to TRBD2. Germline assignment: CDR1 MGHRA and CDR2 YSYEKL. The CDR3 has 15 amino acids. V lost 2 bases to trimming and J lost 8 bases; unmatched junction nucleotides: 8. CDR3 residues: CASSQQAGVMDEQFF. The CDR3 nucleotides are TGCGCCAGCAGCCAACAAGCGGGAGTTATGGATGAGCAGTTCTTC.

CDR3 amino acids: CSALDGGTDTQYF. CDR3 nucleotides: TGCAGCGCCCTGGACGGAGGCACAGATACGCAGTATTTT. This chain uses TRBV29-1 with TRBJ2-3; D remains ambiguous. Germline values: CDR1 SQVTM, CDR2 ANQGSEA. The CDR3 runs to 13 residues. The V and J ends lost 7 bases and 1 base respectively, with 12 bases between them.

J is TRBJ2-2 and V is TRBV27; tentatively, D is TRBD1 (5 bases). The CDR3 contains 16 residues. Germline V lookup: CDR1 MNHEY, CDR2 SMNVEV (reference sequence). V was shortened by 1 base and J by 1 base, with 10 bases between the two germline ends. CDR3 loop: CASSLFARENTGELFF. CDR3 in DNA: TGTGCCAGCAGTTTATTTGCCAGGGAGAACACCGGGGAGCTGTTTTTT.

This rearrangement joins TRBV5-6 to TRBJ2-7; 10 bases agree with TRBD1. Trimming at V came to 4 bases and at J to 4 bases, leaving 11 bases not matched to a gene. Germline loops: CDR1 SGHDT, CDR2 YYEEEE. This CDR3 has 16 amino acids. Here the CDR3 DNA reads TGTGCCAGCAGCCACCACCGAGACAGGGGGCTTTACGAGCAGTACTTC. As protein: CASSHHRDRGLYEQYF.